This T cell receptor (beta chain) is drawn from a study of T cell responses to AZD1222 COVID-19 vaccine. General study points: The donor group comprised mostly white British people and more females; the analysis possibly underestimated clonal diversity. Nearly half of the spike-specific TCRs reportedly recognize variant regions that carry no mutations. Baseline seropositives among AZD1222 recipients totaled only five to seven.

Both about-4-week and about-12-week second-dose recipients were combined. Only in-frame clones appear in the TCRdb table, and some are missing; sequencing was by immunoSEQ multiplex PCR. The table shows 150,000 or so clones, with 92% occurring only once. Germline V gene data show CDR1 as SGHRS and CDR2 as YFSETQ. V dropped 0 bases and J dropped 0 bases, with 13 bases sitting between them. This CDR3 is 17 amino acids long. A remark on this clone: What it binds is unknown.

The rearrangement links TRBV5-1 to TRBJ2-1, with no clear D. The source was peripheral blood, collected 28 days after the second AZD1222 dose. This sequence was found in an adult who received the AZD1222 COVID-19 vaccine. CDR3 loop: CASSLVFGESSYNEQFF. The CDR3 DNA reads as TGCGCCAGCAGCTTGGTATTTGGAGAAAGCTCCTACAATGAGCAGTTCTTC.